The clone carrying this T cell receptor beta chain showed up many times. Its antigen is unknown. Each CDR3 protein is one row after TCRdb ran MiXCR on the reads. The sample shows 650,000 to 900,000 distinct CDR3 sequences, approximately 30% of them seen only once. In germline, CDR1 is LGHNA, CDR2 YSLEER. Deletions cut 0 bases from V and 1 base from J, with 3 bases between. The CDR3 is 13 amino acids. The entry originates in a study of T cell repertoires in cytomegalovirus infection. Study-level information: An indication of both CMV infection and matching HLA type came from public TCR beta signatures. Study-level results: CMV-specific TCR beta clonotypes restricted by HLA-C dominated the ex vivo response.

This chain joins TRBV4-3 and TRBJ1-1; D is ambiguous. The sample in question was cultured CD8+ T cells from PBMCs, obtained from culture after CMV antigen stimulation. The receptor was isolated from a human donor in good health (CMV status not recorded). Some clones in this sample may be carry-over from other donors' samples. The CDR3 region has the DNA TGCGCCAGCAGCCAAGAGAGGAACACTGAAGCTTTCTTT. This gives the protein CASSQERNTEAFF.